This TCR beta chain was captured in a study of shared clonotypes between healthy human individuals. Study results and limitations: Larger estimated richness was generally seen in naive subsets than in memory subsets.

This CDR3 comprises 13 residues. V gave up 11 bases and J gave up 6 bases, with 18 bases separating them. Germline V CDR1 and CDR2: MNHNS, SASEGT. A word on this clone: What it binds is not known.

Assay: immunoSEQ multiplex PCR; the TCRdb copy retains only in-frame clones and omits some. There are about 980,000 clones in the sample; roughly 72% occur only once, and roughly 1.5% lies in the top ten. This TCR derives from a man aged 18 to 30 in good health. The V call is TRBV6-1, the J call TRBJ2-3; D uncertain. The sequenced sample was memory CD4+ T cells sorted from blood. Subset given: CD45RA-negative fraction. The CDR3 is CASSLGIRDTQYF. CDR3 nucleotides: TGTGCCTCCTCCCTGGGGATAAGGGATACGCAGTATTTT.